These 29 T cell receptor beta chains were sequenced from one sample in a study of T-cell reconstitution after alpha-beta-depleted transplantation in children. TCRbeta library construction was performed incorporating unique molecular identifiers. TCRdb recomputed calls from the PCR reads with MiXCR, one row per CDR3 protein. The repertoire consists of some 500,000 distinct CDR3 sequences, with around 17% occurring once and the leading ten covering 2.5% to 4%. Material: PBMCs from the stem cell graft donor, obtained from the stem cell graft. Receptor source: a human donor who donated a stem cell graft to a child with acute lymphoblastic leukemia.

This clonotype appeared many times. This chain joins TRBV5-1 and TRBJ1-6, with D perhaps matching TRBD1 (5 bases). Deletions cut 6 bases from V and 7 bases from J, with 14 bases between. CDR3 length: 14 residues. Germline CDR1 is SGHRS and CDR2 is YFSETQ. This CDR3 reads CASTLGAFNSPLHF. The CDR3 DNA follows: TGCGCCAGCACCTTAGGGGCATTCAATTCACCCCTCCACTTT. The full variable domain, completed using reference TRBV5-1 and TRBJ1-6, is KAGVTQTPRYLIKTRGQQVTLSCSPISGHRSVSWYQQTPGQGLQFLFEYFSETQRNKGNFPGRFSGRQFSNSRSEMNVSTLELGDSALYLCASTLGAFNSPLHFGNGTRLTVT.

The genes are TRBV5-1 and TRBJ2-1, with 8 nucleotides matching TRBD2. V lost 1 base and J lost 2; bases outside the gene matches: 20. Germline V gives CDR1 SGHRS, CDR2 YFSETQ. This CDR3 has 21 residues. The chain's CDR3 is CASSLLWFGQSSGSPYNEQFF. CDR3 nucleotides: TGCGCCAGCAGCTTGTTGTGGTTCGGACAGAGCAGCGGGAGTCCCTACAATGAGCAGTTCTTC. Drawing the rest from reference TRBV5-1 and TRBJ2-1, the complete variable domain is KAGVTQTPRYLIKTRGQQVTLSCSPISGHRSVSWYQQTPGQGLQFLFEYFSETQRNKGNFPGRFSGRQFSNSRSEMNVSTLELGDSALYLCASSLLWFGQSSGSPYNEQFFGPGTRLTVL.

This clonotype was seen only a few times. The chain joins TRBV5-1 to TRBJ2-3; 7 bases align to TRBD1. Looked up from germline, CDR1 is SGHRS and CDR2 is YFSETQ. Losses at the gene ends were 2 bases for V and 6 bases for J; bases not matched to a gene: 6. The CDR3 totals 14 residues. The DNA of the CDR3 is TGCGCCAGCAGCTTACAGGGGAACGCTGATACGCAGTATTTT. Translation gives CASSLQGNADTQYF.

The V call is TRBV7-3, the J call TRBJ2-6; TRBD2 matches at 8 bases. The CDR3 is 17 amino acids. Trimming took 5 bases from V and 0 from J; bases not matched to a gene: 6. Germline CDR1 SGHTA, CDR2 FQGTGA. Here the CDR3 reads CASSPRGGSSGANVLTF. For the CDR3, the DNA is TGTGCCAGCAGCCCCCGGGGGGGAAGCTCTGGGGCCAACGTCCTGACTTTC.

This chain links TRBV7-9 with TRBJ2-1; 10 nucleotides match TRBD2. There are 15 residues in the CDR3. After removal of 4 bases from V and 7 bases from J, the junction contained 7 bases not matched to a gene. Per the germline V gene, CDR1 is SEHNR and CDR2 is FQNEAQ (reference sequence). The CDR3 region has the DNA TGTGCCAGCAGCTATGGGACTAGCGTCCTGAATGAGCAGTTCTTC. Amino acid sequence: CASSYGTSVLNEQFF.

This clonotype was seen ten or more times. The V call is TRBV12-3 or TRBV12-4, the J call TRBJ2-7, with 10 nucleotides matching TRBD1. This CDR3 is built from 15 residues. Trimming removed 5 bases from V and 5 bases from J; junction bases left unmatched: 9. CDR3 amino acids: CASSLRDRGLDEQYF. The DNA of the CDR3 is TGTGCCAGCAGTCTCAGAGACAGGGGGCTAGACGAGCAGTACTTC.

This clonotype has a count of ten or more. V usage is TRBV5-1 and J usage is TRBJ1-4, with 8 bases fitting TRBD1. The CDR3 consists of 13 residues. Germline V CDR1 and CDR2: SGHRS, YFSETQ. V trimming: 5 bases; J trimming: 8 bases; junction bases outside the gene matches: 5. CDR3 DNA: TGCGCCAGCAGGGACAGGGAAAAAGAAAAACTGTTTTTT. Its translation: CASRDREKEKLFF.

This clonotype has just a few counts. The chain combines TRBV6-1 with TRBJ1-4; D possibly corresponds to TRBD1 (6 bases). V lost 5 bases to trimming and J lost 15 bases, with 13 bases between them. The CDR3 extends over 11 amino acids. Germline assignment: CDR1 MNHNS and CDR2 SASEGT. CDR3 DNA: TGTGCCAGCAGTCTACAGGGATGGTTGTTTTTT. It specifies CASSLQGWLFF.

The chain joins TRBV29-1 to TRBJ2-1; D uncertain. Germline V gene sequence: CDR1 SQVTM, CDR2 ANQGSEA. V lost 3 bases and J lost 8, with 11 bases in between. The CDR3 has 12 residues. The CDR3 loop is CSVDIRSDEQFF. In DNA form, the CDR3 reads TGCAGCGTTGACATCCGGAGCGATGAGCAGTTCTTC.

This clonotype has more than one count but fewer than ten. The chain couples TRBV28 to TRBJ2-4; 8 nucleotides line up with TRBD1. The CDR3 loop spans 18 amino acids. Germline V CDR1 and CDR2: MDHEN, SYDVKM. V shed 6 bases and J 0 bases; nucleotides not matched to a gene: 13. The CDR3 protein is CASSPLGTGPLAKNIQYF. CDR3 coding DNA: TGTGCCAGCAGCCCTTTAGGGACAGGTCCTCTAGCCAAAAACATTCAGTACTTC.

This chain joins TRBV12-3 or TRBV12-4 and TRBJ2-4; D is perhaps TRBD1 or TRBD2 (6 bases each). Trimming removed 7 bases from V and 1 base from J, with 23 bases in between. This CDR3 has 18 residues. The CDR3 nucleotides are TGTGCCAGCATGGGGGTCGGCGGGACAAGGGGCGCCAAAAACATTCAGTACTTC. Residues: CASMGVGGTRGAKNIQYF.

The gene calls are TRBV20-1 and TRBJ2-2; 10 bases are a match to TRBD2. Germline loops: CDR1 DFQATT, CDR2 SNEGSKA (reference sequence). Trimming at V came to 0 bases and at J to 4 bases, leaving 8 bases not matched to a gene. The CDR3 covers 17 residues. Here the CDR3 DNA reads TGCAGTGCTAGAGATCTTCGAGCGGGAGGGAGCACCGGGGAGCTGTTTTTT. Protein: CSARDLRAGGSTGELFF.

This chain links TRBV24-1 with TRBJ2-7; TRBD2 aligns across 8 bases. The CDR3 extends over 14 amino acids. CDR1 KGHDR and CDR2 SFDVKD come from the germline V gene. Trimming removed 4 bases from V and 5 bases from J; junction bases left unmatched: 6. This chain's CDR3 is CATSESGRPHEQYF. For the CDR3, the DNA is TGTGCCACCAGTGAGAGCGGGAGACCCCACGAGCAGTACTTC.

This chain connects TRBV19 to TRBJ2-2, with D unresolved. Germline V gene sequence: CDR1 LNHDA, CDR2 SQIVND (reference sequence). The CDR3 is made up of 12 amino acids. Between the trimmed V and J ends, which lost 9 bases and 6 bases, there was a span of 11 bases. The CDR3 DNA follows: TGTGCCAGCCTCGTCGTCCCCGGGGAGCTGTTTTTT. Its protein product is CASLVVPGELFF.

This clonotype occurred a few times. The chain has TRBV4-1 and TRBJ2-1; D perhaps matches TRBD2 (6 bases). Germline lookup yields CDR1 MGHRA and CDR2 YSYEKL. The CDR3 sequence is 16 residues long. The V and J ends lost 1 base and 9 bases respectively, with 19 bases between them. CDR3 protein: CASSQVLARGLGEQFF. The CDR3 DNA follows: TGCGCCAGCAGCCAAGTTCTAGCGAGGGGTTTGGGTGAGCAGTTCTTC.

This clonotype was detected a few times. The chain is built from TRBV10-3 and TRBJ2-3; tentatively, D is TRBD1 (5 bases). Between the trimmed V and J ends, which lost 10 bases and 3 bases, there was a span of 11 bases. The CDR3 runs 12 residues. Germline values: CDR1 ENHRY, CDR2 SYGVKD. CDR3 region: CATSTVTDTQYF. DNA for the CDR3: TGTGCCACTTCGACAGTTACAGATACGCAGTATTTT.

The rearrangement links TRBV20-1 to TRBJ2-7, with 8 bases fitting TRBD2. This CDR3 comprises 13 residues. V dropped 5 bases and J dropped 2; count of bases not matched to a gene: 5. Germline CDR1 reads DFQATT; CDR2 reads SNEGSKA (reference sequence). The CDR3: CSAHTSGTYEQYF. The CDR3 DNA follows: TGCAGTGCTCATACTAGCGGAACCTACGAGCAGTACTTC.

Only a few counts were recorded for this clonotype. The rearrangement joins TRBV7-2 to TRBJ2-7, with TRBD1 matching 7 bases. The CDR3 is 16 residues long. Germline lookup yields CDR1 SGHTA and CDR2 FQGNSA. V was pared by 1 base and J by 2 bases, with 8 bases of the junction left unmatched. CDR3 nucleotides: TGTGCCAGCAGCTTAGGATTTGACAGGGCGGCCTACGAGCAGTACTTC. This gives the protein CASSLGFDRAAYEQYF.

To note about this clonotype: A much larger clone lies a single base off, so this may be a read error. The V call is TRBV9, the J call TRBJ1-1; 8 bases are shared with TRBD1. J gave up 11 bases and V 5 bases, and 8 bases lay outside the gene matches. The CDR3 spans 12 residues. Per the germline V gene, CDR1 is SGDLS and CDR2 is YYNGEE. The CDR3 DNA sequence: TGTGCCAGCAGACCAGGACAGGGAAACGCTTTCTTT. Protein product: CASRPGQGNAFF.

The chain is built from TRBV6-5 and TRBJ1-2, with D possibly matching TRBD1 (5 bases). Trimming took 4 bases from V and 1 from J, leaving 10 bases between them. The CDR3 is made up of 14 amino acids. CDR1 and CDR2 (germline): MNHEY, SVGAGI. CDR3 DNA sequence: TGTGCCAGCAGTTCGGGACGGAATAACTATGGCTACACCTTC. Its protein product is CASSSGRNNYGYTF.

The chain uses TRBV5-1 and TRBJ1-1; D is undetermined. V lost 0 bases, J lost 6 bases, and 21 bases lay in between. The germline V gene has CDR1 SGHRS and CDR2 YFSETQ. This CDR3 comprises 17 residues. CDR3 region: CASSLDPSVIYGPEAFF. CDR3 in DNA: TGCGCCAGCAGCTTGGATCCATCAGTGATTTACGGGCCTGAAGCTTTCTTT.

V usage is TRBV11-1 and J usage is TRBJ2-1; D could derive from TRBD1 or TRBD2 (5 bases each). This CDR3 comprises 18 residues. Germline lookup yields CDR1 SGHAT and CDR2 FQDESV (reference sequence). Trimming left V 0 bases short and J 4 bases short, with 19 bases between. CDR3: CASSLATGARGRYNEQFF. The CDR3 bases are TGTGCCAGCAGCTTAGCGACCGGGGCCCGAGGAAGGTACAATGAGCAGTTCTTC. Together with reference TRBV11-1 and TRBJ2-1, the CDR3 gives the full variable domain: EAEVAQSPRYKITEKSQAVAFWCDPISGHATLYWYRQILGQGPELLVQFQDESVVDDSQLPKDRFSAERLKGVDSTLKIQPAELGDSAMYLCASSLATGARGRYNEQFFGPGTRLTVL.

In this sample, this clonotype turned up a few times. The chain employs TRBV12-3 or TRBV12-4 and TRBJ1-2; 11 nucleotides agree with TRBD1. The ends lost 6 bases at V and 3 bases at J; junction bases unmatched: 9. The length of the CDR3 is 16 residues. As DNA, the CDR3 is TGTGCCAGCAGCTCCGTGGACAGGGGGCGTCACTATGGCTACACCTTC. It specifies CASSSVDRGRHYGYTF.

This sequence joins TRBV5-8 and TRBJ2-1, with TRBD2 matching 12 bases. The length of the CDR3 is 16 residues. The germline CDR1 and CDR2 sequences are SGHTS and YDEGEE. With 3 bases clipped from V and 4 bases from J, the junction kept 5 bases outside the gene matches. This chain's CDR3 is CASSYGTSGLYNEQFF. DNA of the CDR3: TGTGCCAGCAGCTATGGGACTAGCGGGTTATACAATGAGCAGTTCTTC.

This clonotype was picked up a small number of times. The rearrangement links TRBV29-1 to TRBJ1-2; TRBD1 might be the D (6 bases). Deletions cut 4 bases from V and 0 bases from J, with 9 bases between. CDR1 and CDR2 from the germline V gene are SQVTM and ANQGSEA. The CDR3 runs 13 residues. The CDR3 nucleotides are TGCAGCGTTGCGAGGGGGGCTAACTATGGCTACACCTTC. Amino acids: CSVARGANYGYTF.

This clonotype has a handful of counts. The V gene is TRBV4-1, the J gene TRBJ2-1; D remains unclear. V lost 1 base and J lost 5, with 3 bases in between. Germline lookup yields CDR1 MGHRA and CDR2 YSYEKL. CDR3 size: 12 residues. CDR3 coding DNA: TGCGCCAGCAGCCAAGCGAACAATGAGCAGTTCTTC. Its protein is CASSQANNEQFF.

This clonotype was seen a handful of times. This chain connects TRBV4-1 to TRBJ2-2; TRBD2 is a possible D gene (7 bases). The CDR3 is made up of 18 amino acids. Germline V gene data show CDR1 as MGHRA and CDR2 as YSYEKL. Trimming cost V 3 bases and J 7 bases, with 24 bases left between them. The chain's CDR3 is CASSHHEGVAGADGELFF. The CDR3 nucleotides are TGCGCCAGCAGCCATCACGAAGGCGTGGCGGGGGCAGACGGGGAGCTGTTTTTT.

This clonotype was counted only a few times. The chain has TRBV19 and TRBJ2-1, with D unresolved. There are 13 residues in the CDR3. Per the germline V gene, CDR1 is LNHDA and CDR2 is SQIVND (reference sequence). The V end was cut by 6 bases, the J end by 7 bases, with 13 bases between. CDR3 region: CASSQVDGNEQFF. The CDR3 DNA is TGTGCCAGTAGCCAGGTGGACGGGAATGAGCAGTTCTTC.

The chain is built from TRBV20-1 and TRBJ2-7; no clear D gene. Germline assignment: CDR1 DFQATT and CDR2 SNEGSKA (reference sequence). V was clipped by 1 base and J by 0 bases, with 13 bases between them. There are 15 residues in the CDR3. The CDR3 coding sequence is TGCAGTGCTAGAGGCCGTCACTTAAGCTCCTACGAGCAGTACTTC. Amino acid sequence: CSARGRHLSSYEQYF.